This T cell receptor beta chain is drawn from a study of shared clonotypes between healthy human individuals. Study-wide points: The four-donor shared clonotypes exceeded non-shared clonotypes in generation probability, with non-shared ones scoring lower.

The table lists this clone with a count of one. The antigen is undetermined. The data were produced by immunoSEQ multiplex PCR, yet TCRdb's version contains in-frame clones alone and is incomplete. The sample consists of 2 million or so clones, 95% of them appearing once. V lost 5 bases, J lost 6 bases, and 8 bases stayed unmatched. The CDR3 covers 14 residues. Germline CDR1 reads SGHNT; CDR2 reads YENEEA. This chain connects TRBV11-3 to TRBJ2-3; TRBD2 agrees at 7 bases. The clonotype was recovered from a man aged 18 to 29 in good health. The source material was naive CD4+ T cells sorted from blood. Subset denoted: CD45RA+ positively selected. CDR3 sequence (DNA): TGTGCCAGCAGCCCCGGGGCTAGCGGTGATACGCAGTATTTT. Translated, it gives CASSPGASGDTQYF.